This is a list of T cell receptor beta chains from one sample in a study of blood T cell repertoires in COVID-19. Assay: immunoSEQ multiplex PCR; the TCRdb copy retains only in-frame clones and omits some. In the table there are 65,000 to 90,000 clones, about 86% of which are singletons. Sequenced sample: peripheral blood. Source of these receptors: a human donor in a cohort sampled during active COVID-19. The CDR3 runs from the conserved cysteine through the conserved F or W. D genes are given only for firm matches. A clone size is listed for some rows: how often the clone was seen (once, few, many), or a class if it is expanded.

clone size: -
CDR3 length: 16
D gene: -
J gene: TRBJ1-3
V gene: TRBV3-1/TRBV3-2
CDR3 DNA: TGTGCCAGCAGCCAAGATGACAGTCACTCTGGAAACACCATATATTTT
CDR3 protein: CASSQDDSHSGNTIYF

clone size: -
CDR3 length: 12
D gene: -
J gene: TRBJ2-7
V gene: TRBV7-2
CDR3 DNA: TGTGCCAGCAGCCGAACAGGGAACGAGCAGTACTTC
CDR3 protein: CASSRTGNEQYF

clone size: -
CDR3 length: 13
D gene: -
J gene: TRBJ2-5
V gene: TRBV6-1
CDR3 DNA: TGTGCCAGCAGTGAAGCCCTCCAAGAGACCCAGTACTTC
CDR3 protein: CASSEALQETQYF

clone size: -
CDR3 length: 15
D gene: -
J gene: TRBJ2-7
V gene: TRBV6-5
CDR3 DNA: TGTGCCAGCAGTTACTCGATGCTAGCAGGAGGCGAGCAGTACTTC
CDR3 protein: CASSYSMLAGGEQYF

clone size: -
CDR3 length: 15
D gene: TRBD2
J gene: TRBJ2-7
V gene: TRBV7-9
CDR3 DNA: TGTGCCAGCAGCCGCGGGACTAGCGAAACCTACGAGCAGTACTTC
CDR3 protein: CASSRGTSETYEQYF

clone size: few
CDR3 length: 15
D gene: TRBD2
J gene: TRBJ2-1
V gene: TRBV11-1
CDR3 DNA: TGTGCCAGCAGCTTTTCGGGGGGTCGGCCTCTGGAGCAGTTCTTC
CDR3 protein: CASSFSGGRPLEQFF

clone size: -
CDR3 length: 15
D gene: TRBD1
J gene: TRBJ1-1
V gene: TRBV15
CDR3 DNA: TGTGCCACCAGCAGAGACGGGACAGGAGGGGCTGAAGCTTTCTTT
CDR3 protein: CATSRDGTGGAEAFF

clone size: -
CDR3 length: 15
D gene: -
J gene: TRBJ2-5
V gene: TRBV10-2
CDR3 DNA: TGCGCCAGCAGTGAGTCTACAGGGTCAGCGGAGACCCAGTACTTC
CDR3 protein: CASSESTGSAETQYF

clone size: once
CDR3 length: 13
D gene: -
J gene: TRBJ1-1
V gene: TRBV6-5
CDR3 DNA: TGTGCCAGCAGACCAGCCGGGGGGTGGGGAGCTTTCTTT
CDR3 protein: CASRPAGGWGAFF

clone size: -
CDR3 length: 14
D gene: -
J gene: TRBJ2-1
V gene: TRBV9
CDR3 DNA: TGTGCCAGCAGCGTAGTGGGCACAACCAATGAGCAGTTCTTC
CDR3 protein: CASSVVGTTNEQFF

clone size: -
CDR3 length: 24
D gene: -
J gene: TRBJ2-3
V gene: TRBV12-5
CDR3 DNA: TGTGCTAGTGGTTTGGTCGAAAATCCATGGACAGCTTCAAGGGGTGGTGGATACACAGATACGCAGTATTTT
CDR3 protein: CASGLVENPWTASRGGGYTDTQYF

clone size: -
CDR3 length: 13
D gene: -
J gene: TRBJ1-5
V gene: TRBV6-2/TRBV6-3
CDR3 DNA: TGTGCCAGCAGTTACTTCGGGGATCAGCCCCAGCATTTT
CDR3 protein: CASSYFGDQPQHF

clone size: -
CDR3 length: 15
D gene: -
J gene: TRBJ2-7
V gene: TRBV2
CDR3 DNA: TGTGCCAGCAGCCTCCGGGACACAGTCACCTACGAGCAGTACTTC
CDR3 protein: CASSLRDTVTYEQYF

clone size: -
CDR3 length: 15
D gene: -
J gene: TRBJ2-5
V gene: TRBV9
CDR3 DNA: TGTGCCAGCAGCGTAGAAGAGTCAGCGTTAGCGGCCCAGTACTTC
CDR3 protein: CASSVEESALAAQYF

clone size: -
CDR3 length: 15
D gene: -
J gene: TRBJ2-7
V gene: TRBV4-2
CDR3 DNA: TGTGCCAGCAGCCGCGAATGGGGGGGCGCCTACGAGCAGTACTTC
CDR3 protein: CASSREWGGAYEQYF

clone size: -
CDR3 length: 14
D gene: -
J gene: TRBJ1-6
V gene: TRBV27
CDR3 DNA: TGTGCCAGCAGTTCCCGGCAGGGTGGATCACCCCTCCACTTT
CDR3 protein: CASSSRQGGSPLHF

clone size: -
CDR3 length: 16
D gene: TRBD1
J gene: TRBJ2-1
V gene: TRBV7-2
CDR3 DNA: TGTGCCAGCAGCTTAGTTCGACAGGGGGGGCGCAATGAGCAGTTCTTC
CDR3 protein: CASSLVRQGGRNEQFF

clone size: few
CDR3 length: 12
D gene: -
J gene: TRBJ1-4
V gene: TRBV2
CDR3 DNA: TGTGCCAGCGGGGGGGACGGGGAAAAACTGTTTTTT
CDR3 protein: CASGGDGEKLFF

clone size: -
CDR3 length: 15
D gene: TRBD1
J gene: TRBJ2-5
V gene: TRBV5-1
CDR3 DNA: TGCGCCAGCAGCTGGGACAGGGGTCTAGGAGAGACCCAGTACTTC
CDR3 protein: CASSWDRGLGETQYF

clone size: -
CDR3 length: 16
D gene: TRBD2
J gene: TRBJ2-1
V gene: TRBV2
CDR3 DNA: TGTGCCAGCAGTTTCCGGCTAGCGGGGAAGGACAATGAGCAGTTCTTC
CDR3 protein: CASSFRLAGKDNEQFF

clone size: -
CDR3 length: 15
D gene: -
J gene: TRBJ1-4
V gene: TRBV27
CDR3 DNA: TGTGCCAGCAGTTTATCCCAGGGATTAAGAGAAAAACTGTTTTTT
CDR3 protein: CASSLSQGLREKLFF

clone size: few
CDR3 length: 12
D gene: -
J gene: TRBJ2-7
V gene: TRBV11-2
CDR3 DNA: TGTGCCAGCAGCTCGCAGGGGTACGAGCAGTACTTC
CDR3 protein: CASSSQGYEQYF

clone size: -
CDR3 length: 16
D gene: -
J gene: TRBJ1-3
V gene: TRBV7-2
CDR3 DNA: TGTGCCAGCAGCTTGGACATCCTTTCCTCTGGAAACACCATATATTTT
CDR3 protein: CASSLDILSSGNTIYF

clone size: -
CDR3 length: 13
D gene: TRBD2
J gene: TRBJ2-5
V gene: TRBV7-9
CDR3 DNA: TGTGCCAGCACTCCCAGCGGGGTTGAGACCCAGTACTTC
CDR3 protein: CASTPSGVETQYF

clone size: -
CDR3 length: 14
D gene: -
J gene: TRBJ2-1
V gene: TRBV11-2
CDR3 DNA: TGTGCCAGGACCCGGACAGTACCTTACAATGAGCAGTTCTTC
CDR3 protein: CARTRTVPYNEQFF

clone size: few
CDR3 length: 15
D gene: TRBD1
J gene: TRBJ2-2
V gene: TRBV5-1
CDR3 DNA: TGCGCCAGCAGCTTGACAGGGGTCGGCACCGGGGAGCTGTTTTTT
CDR3 protein: CASSLTGVGTGELFF

clone size: -
CDR3 length: 17
D gene: -
J gene: TRBJ2-3
V gene: TRBV6-6
CDR3 DNA: TGTGCCAGCAGTCCCTTTAGAGGAGGGCAAAATGTGGATACGCAGTATTTT
CDR3 protein: CASSPFRGGQNVDTQYF

clone size: -
CDR3 length: 15
D gene: -
J gene: TRBJ1-1
V gene: TRBV25-1
CDR3 DNA: TGTGCCAGCAGTGGGGGTAGGGGATTGAACACTGAAGCTTTCTTT
CDR3 protein: CASSGGRGLNTEAFF

clone size: -
CDR3 length: 21
D gene: TRBD2
J gene: TRBJ2-3
V gene: TRBV13
CDR3 DNA: TGTGCCAGCAGCCATAAACGGCCGGGTGCGGGGGGCCAGATCATGACAGATACGCAGTATTTT
CDR3 protein: CASSHKRPGAGGQIMTDTQYF

clone size: few
CDR3 length: 15
D gene: -
J gene: TRBJ1-1
V gene: TRBV7-6
CDR3 DNA: TGTGCCAGCAGCCCGCTACTTACGCTGAACACTGAAGCTTTCTTT
CDR3 protein: CASSPLLTLNTEAFF

clone size: -
CDR3 length: 14
D gene: TRBD1
J gene: TRBJ1-4
V gene: TRBV6-1
CDR3 DNA: TGTGCCAGCAGTGACACAGGGGCTGGGGAAAAACTGTTTTTT
CDR3 protein: CASSDTGAGEKLFF

clone size: -
CDR3 length: 14
D gene: TRBD1
J gene: TRBJ1-2
V gene: TRBV7-9
CDR3 DNA: TGTGCCAGCAGCTTAACCGGGACAGGGAGCGGCTACACCTTC
CDR3 protein: CASSLTGTGSGYTF

clone size: -
CDR3 length: 17
D gene: -
J gene: TRBJ1-6
V gene: TRBV4-2
CDR3 DNA: TGTGCCAGCAGCCAAGATTACGGGGGGGCCTATAATTCACCCCTCCACTTT
CDR3 protein: CASSQDYGGAYNSPLHF

clone size: -
CDR3 length: 14
D gene: -
J gene: TRBJ1-2
V gene: TRBV3-1/TRBV3-2
CDR3 DNA: TGTGCCAGCAGCCAAGGGACTCTCGCCCATGGCTACACCTTC
CDR3 protein: CASSQGTLAHGYTF

clone size: -
CDR3 length: 14
D gene: -
J gene: TRBJ2-3
V gene: TRBV11-3
CDR3 DNA: TGTGCCAGCAGTTGGCAGGGGAGCACAGATACGCAGTATTTT
CDR3 protein: CASSWQGSTDTQYF

clone size: -
CDR3 length: 15
D gene: -
J gene: TRBJ2-7
V gene: TRBV2
CDR3 DNA: TGTGCCAGCAGTGAAGCGCGTGGTCTCTCCTACGAGCAGTACTTC
CDR3 protein: CASSEARGLSYEQYF

clone size: -
CDR3 length: 15
D gene: TRBD1
J gene: TRBJ2-7
V gene: TRBV2
CDR3 DNA: TGTGCCAGCAGTGAGGGACAGGTCATCTATTACGAGCAGTACTTC
CDR3 protein: CASSEGQVIYYEQYF

clone size: -
CDR3 length: 14
D gene: TRBD1
J gene: TRBJ1-1
V gene: TRBV5-1
CDR3 DNA: TGCGCCAGCAGCCTAGGACAGGGTGGGACTGAAGCTTTCTTT
CDR3 protein: CASSLGQGGTEAFF

clone size: -
CDR3 length: 14
D gene: TRBD1
J gene: TRBJ2-4
V gene: TRBV5-6
CDR3 DNA: TGTGCCAGCAGTTATCCGGGACAGGTAAACATTCAGTACTTC
CDR3 protein: CASSYPGQVNIQYF

clone size: few
CDR3 length: 16
D gene: -
J gene: TRBJ1-4
V gene: TRBV19
CDR3 DNA: TGTGCCAGTACTCCCGGCAGGGGATCGGCTAATGAAAAACTGTTTTTT
CDR3 protein: CASTPGRGSANEKLFF

clone size: -
CDR3 length: 16
D gene: TRBD2
J gene: TRBJ2-3
V gene: TRBV5-1
CDR3 DNA: TGCGCCAGCAGCTTGGGAGGGACTAGCGGCACAGATACGCAGTATTTT
CDR3 protein: CASSLGGTSGTDTQYF

clone size: -
CDR3 length: 17
D gene: TRBD2
J gene: TRBJ2-3
V gene: TRBV19
CDR3 DNA: TGTGCCAGTAGTATCTCACCTCCGGGACTAGCGGGGTATACGCAGTATTTT
CDR3 protein: CASSISPPGLAGYTQYF

clone size: -
CDR3 length: 13
D gene: TRBD1
J gene: TRBJ1-4
V gene: TRBV5-1
CDR3 DNA: TGCGCCAGCAGCCGGACAGGGGACGAAAAACTGTTTTTT
CDR3 protein: CASSRTGDEKLFF

clone size: -
CDR3 length: 14
D gene: -
J gene: TRBJ2-5
V gene: TRBV6-5
CDR3 DNA: TGTGCCAGCAGTTACGGGCTTGGCGACGGGACCCAGTACTTC
CDR3 protein: CASSYGLGDGTQYF

clone size: few
CDR3 length: 15
D gene: TRBD1
J gene: TRBJ1-1
V gene: TRBV4-2
CDR3 DNA: TGTGCCAGCAGCCAAGATGGTGGGGGGACAGGTGAAGCTTTCTTT
CDR3 protein: CASSQDGGGTGEAFF

clone size: -
CDR3 length: 16
D gene: -
J gene: TRBJ1-2
V gene: TRBV9
CDR3 DNA: TGTGCCAGCAGCCATCATAGAGCACAGGGACCGGATGGCTACACCTTC
CDR3 protein: CASSHHRAQGPDGYTF

clone size: -
CDR3 length: 15
D gene: TRBD1
J gene: TRBJ2-3
V gene: TRBV7-2
CDR3 DNA: TGTGCCAGCAGCTTCGGACAGGTAGGGACAGATACGCAGTATTTT
CDR3 protein: CASSFGQVGTDTQYF

clone size: -
CDR3 length: 18
D gene: TRBD1
J gene: TRBJ2-3
V gene: TRBV11-2
CDR3 DNA: TGTGCCAGCAGCTTTTGGACTTCAAGGGACAGGGGAACAGATACGCAGTATTTT
CDR3 protein: CASSFWTSRDRGTDTQYF

clone size: -
CDR3 length: 14
D gene: -
J gene: TRBJ2-7
V gene: TRBV19
CDR3 DNA: TGTGCCAGTAGTATAGGTCTAGCTAACTACGAGCAGTACTTC
CDR3 protein: CASSIGLANYEQYF

clone size: -
CDR3 length: 16
D gene: TRBD2
J gene: TRBJ2-2
V gene: TRBV2
CDR3 DNA: TGTGCCAGCACCGGGGAGGGACTAGCGTGGACCGGGGAGCTGTTTTTT
CDR3 protein: CASTGEGLAWTGELFF

clone size: -
CDR3 length: 15
D gene: -
J gene: TRBJ2-5
V gene: TRBV29-1
CDR3 DNA: TGCAGCGCTGAGTGGAGGGGGCTTCATCTGCAGACCCAGTACTTC
CDR3 protein: CSAEWRGLHLQTQYF

clone size: -
CDR3 length: 16
D gene: -
J gene: TRBJ2-5
V gene: TRBV7-6
CDR3 DNA: TGTGCCAGCAGCTTTGAGGTGGCGGGACGAAAAGAGACCCAGTACTTC
CDR3 protein: CASSFEVAGRKETQYF